This TCR beta chain is from a study of T cell responses to AZD1222 COVID-19 vaccine. Study-wide findings and caveats: Regions 160-218 and 743-854 dominated among vaccine-associated CD4 TCRs spanning spike. Two doses of AZD1222 preceded a rise in Spike-specific TCR breadth and depth. Most donors were white British, females outnumbered males, and clonal diversity was possibly underestimated.

Sequencing used immunoSEQ multiplex PCR; TCRdb keeps in-frame clones, though not all of them. Among about 190,000 clones listed, almost 95% were seen once. A word on this clone: Its antigen is unidentified.

This clonotype was obtained from an adult in good health. The sample in question was peripheral blood, obtained on day 0 of AZD1222 vaccination.

CDR3: CASLRETNEKLFF. Written as DNA, the CDR3 is TGTGCCTCCCTGCGGGAAACTAATGAAAAACTGTTTTTT. This chain joins TRBV24-1 and TRBJ1-4; no firm D call. Germline V gene data show CDR1 as KGHDR and CDR2 as SFDVKD. The CDR3 is made up of 13 amino acids. The ends were cut back, 12 bases at V and 1 base at J, with 11 bases in the middle.